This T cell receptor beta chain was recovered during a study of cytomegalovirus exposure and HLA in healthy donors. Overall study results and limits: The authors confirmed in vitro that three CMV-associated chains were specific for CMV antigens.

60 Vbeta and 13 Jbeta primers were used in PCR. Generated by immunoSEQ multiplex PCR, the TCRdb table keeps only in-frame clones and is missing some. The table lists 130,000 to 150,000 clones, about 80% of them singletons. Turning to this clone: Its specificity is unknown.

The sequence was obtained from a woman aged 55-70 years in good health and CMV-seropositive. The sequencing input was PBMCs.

CDR3 loop: CASSPDSSLYGYTF. In DNA, the CDR3 is TGCGCCAGCAGCCCGGACAGCAGCCTCTATGGCTACACCTTC. The chain employs TRBV4-3 and TRBJ1-2; D perhaps matches TRBD1 (6 bases). The CDR3 loop spans 14 amino acids. Per the germline V gene, CDR1 is LGHNA and CDR2 is YSLEER. V gave up 4 bases and J gave up 4 bases, with 13 bases separating them.